Listed below are T cell receptor beta chains from one sample, sequenced in a study of OX40 agonist ivuxolimab in advanced cancers. TCRdb keeps only in-frame clones here, not all; method: immunoSEQ multiplex PCR. The sample contains approximately 40,000 clones, approximately 82% of which appear only once. The sequenced sample was CD4+ or CD8+ T cells sorted from blood, obtained in a trial of the OX40 agonist ivuxolimab. Receptors originate from an adult with an advanced solid tumor such as melanoma, head and neck, liver or kidney cancer. Each CDR3 is given with its conserved first and last residue. A D gene is named only where the DNA matches it firmly. Where a row states a size, it is once, few, many or the class of an expanded clone; other rows omit it.

TRBV9	few	TRBJ2-1	NA	TGTGCCAGCAGCGTCACTACTACCAATGAGCAGTTCTTC	CASSVTTTNEQFF
TRBV15	NA	TRBJ2-7	TRBD1	TGTGCCACCAGCAGAGGAGGGACAGGGGGAACGTTGTCCTACGAGCAGTACTTC	CATSRGGTGGTLSYEQYF
TRBV5-1	NA	TRBJ2-7	TRBD1	TGCGCCAGCAGCTTGCCAGGGACAGACGAGCAGTACTTC	CASSLPGTDEQYF
TRBV7-9	NA	TRBJ2-1	NA	TGTGCCAGCAGCCCACGGGGCGTAGTCTCGAATGAGCAGTTCTTC	CASSPRGVVSNEQFF
TRBV15	NA	TRBJ1-1	TRBD1	TGTGCCACCAGCTCGGGACAGGGCGCTGAAGCTTTCTTT	CATSSGQGAEAFF
TRBV10-3	NA	TRBJ2-1	NA	TGTGCCATCAGGCGGACAGTTGGGGACAATGAGCAGTTCTTC	CAIRRTVGDNEQFF
TRBV7-2	NA	TRBJ1-5	NA	TGTGCCAGCAGCTTAGGTGTTCGGAGCAATCAGCCCCAGCATTTT	CASSLGVRSNQPQHF
TRBV6-1	NA	TRBJ1-5	NA	TGTGCCACCTCCGTGGGGGGGGGACATCAGCCCCAGCATTTT	CATSVGGGHQPQHF
TRBV30	NA	TRBJ2-1	NA	TGTGCCTGGAGTATTCGGGTTCCGGTTACGGATGAGCAGTTCTTC	CAWSIRVPVTDEQFF
TRBV27	NA	TRBJ2-1	NA	TGTGCCAGCAGTCCGGCCCATGTCTGGGGAGTCTACAATGAGCAGTTCTTC	CASSPAHVWGVYNEQFF
TRBV6-5	few	TRBJ2-7	TRBD2	TGTGCCAGCAGCCCCACTAGCGGTAACGCCTACGAGCAGTACTTC	CASSPTSGNAYEQYF
TRBV5-4	NA	TRBJ2-7	NA	TGTGCCAGCAGCTTGGGAGGATTACCTTCCTACGAGCAGTACTTC	CASSLGGLPSYEQYF
TRBV9	NA	TRBJ2-1	TRBD2	TGTGCCAGCAGCCTAAGACTAGCGGGAGAGAATGAGCAGTTCTTC	CASSLRLAGENEQFF
TRBV5-8	NA	TRBJ2-1	NA	TGTGCCAGCAGCTTGGCGGTCAACAATGAGCAGTTCTTC	CASSLAVNNEQFF
TRBV5-1	NA	TRBJ1-2	NA	TGCGCCAGCAGGACGATCGAGGTGAATGGCTACACCTTC	CASRTIEVNGYTF
TRBV4-2	NA	TRBJ2-5	NA	TGTGCCAGCAGCCATGGCGCGGGGTACCAAGAGACCCAGTACTTC	CASSHGAGYQETQYF
TRBV18	once	TRBJ2-7	NA	TGTGCCAGCTCACAGGAGACAGGAACCGAGCAGTACTTC	CASSQETGTEQYF
TRBV6-1	NA	TRBJ2-7	NA	TGTGCCAGCACCCCAGCCTACGAGCAGTACTTC	CASTPAYEQYF
TRBV4-1	NA	TRBJ2-3	NA	TGCGCCAGCAGACACAGGGTGTCCCGGGAGAGTCGCACAGATACGCAGTATTTT	CASRHRVSRESRTDTQYF
TRBV6-5	NA	TRBJ1-1	NA	TGTGCCAGCAGTTACTCAGGACAAGGGAGCACTGAAGCTTTCTTT	CASSYSGQGSTEAFF
TRBV5-1	NA	TRBJ1-3	NA	TGCGCCAGCAGCTTGAACCCCGGGCGATCTGGAAACACCATATATTTT	CASSLNPGRSGNTIYF
TRBV30	NA	TRBJ1-5	NA	TGTGCCTGGAGTAGTTTGGGAAATAGCAATCAGCCCCAGCATTTT	CAWSSLGNSNQPQHF
TRBV4-3	NA	TRBJ2-3	TRBD2	TGCGCCAGCAGCCACATTAGCGGGAGACCAGATACGCAGTATTTT	CASSHISGRPDTQYF
TRBV15	NA	TRBJ2-1	NA	TGTGCCACCAGCAGAGATGCCTCAGACAATGAGCAGTTCTTC	CATSRDASDNEQFF
TRBV6-1	NA	TRBJ2-7	NA	TGTGCCAGCAGTGAAGCGATGTACGAGCAGTACTTC	CASSEAMYEQYF
TRBV4-3	NA	TRBJ1-4	NA	TGCGCCAGCAGCCAACCTACTACAGGGATCGCCTTCGAAAAACTGTTTTTT	CASSQPTTGIAFEKLFF
TRBV30	once	TRBJ2-3	NA	TGTGCCTGGGGGACAAGGCGGGCAGATACGCAGTATTTT	CAWGTRRADTQYF
TRBV7-2	NA	TRBJ2-7	NA	TGTGCCAGCAGCTTAGCCGGCAGGGGACTCTCCTACGAGCAGTACTTC	CASSLAGRGLSYEQYF
TRBV6-5	NA	TRBJ2-7	TRBD2	TGTGCCAGCAGAACTAGCGGCTACGAGCAGTACTTC	CASRTSGYEQYF
TRBV9	few	TRBJ1-2	NA	TGTGCCAGCAGCGAGGGCCAGGATGGCTACACCTTC	CASSEGQDGYTF
TRBV9	few	TRBJ1-1	TRBD1	TGTGCCAGCAGCAAACAACCGGGACAGGGGGCTGCTGAAGCTTTCTTT	CASSKQPGQGAAEAFF
TRBV7-2	NA	TRBJ1-2	NA	TGTGCCAGCAGTCAGAGAGTCGGGCAGCTCTATGGCTACACCTTC	CASSQRVGQLYGYTF
TRBV2	NA	TRBJ2-7	NA	TGTGCCAGCGGGACATTCCCTTACGAGCAGTACTTC	CASGTFPYEQYF
TRBV5-6	NA	TRBJ2-2	TRBD2	TGTGCCAGCAGCTCACGAGCGGGAGCTAGTTACACCGGGGAGCTGTTTTTT	CASSSRAGASYTGELFF
TRBV27	NA	TRBJ2-2	TRBD1	TGTGCCAGTACTATCGGGACAGGGGGAACCGGGGAGCTGTTTTTT	CASTIGTGGTGELFF
TRBV7-2	NA	TRBJ2-3	NA	TGTGCCAGCAGCTTAATTAGTGGGTTTGATACGCAGTATTTT	CASSLISGFDTQYF
TRBV5-6	medium-sized	TRBJ1-1	NA	TGTGCCAGCAGCTTGGTGGGTATGAACACTGAAGCTTTCTTT	CASSLVGMNTEAFF
TRBV5-1	NA	TRBJ2-5	NA	TGCGCCAGCAGCGAACCGGCCCAAGAGACCCAGTACTTC	CASSEPAQETQYF
TRBV7-2	few	TRBJ1-6	NA	TGTGCCAGCAGCCCCCGTTATGGGCGATCACCCCTCCACTTT	CASSPRYGRSPLHF
TRBV11-3	NA	TRBJ2-3	NA	TGTGCCAGCAGCTCCCACACAGATACGCAGTATTTT	CASSSHTDTQYF
TRBV12-5	NA	TRBJ1-1	TRBD1	TGTGCTAGTGGTTTGCCTCCCGGGACAGGGAACACTGAAGCTTTCTTT	CASGLPPGTGNTEAFF
TRBV10-3	NA	TRBJ2-7	TRBD1	TGTGCCATCAGTGGGACCCAGGGGGCCGAGCAGTACTTC	CAISGTQGAEQYF
TRBV7-9	NA	TRBJ1-4	NA	TGTGCCAGCAGCTTTATGACTAATGAAAAACTGTTTTTT	CASSFMTNEKLFF
TRBV7-2	NA	TRBJ2-3	TRBD2	TGTGCCAGCAGCCCTGTAGCGGGAACCACGGGGGATACGCAGTATTTT	CASSPVAGTTGDTQYF
TRBV1	few	TRBJ1-2	NA	TGCACCAGCAGACAGGTTCGAGGCTACACCTTC	CTSRQVRGYTF
TRBV6-1	NA	TRBJ2-3	TRBD1	TGTGCCAGCAGTCCCGGGACAGGGGTCTCAGATACGCAGTATTTT	CASSPGTGVSDTQYF